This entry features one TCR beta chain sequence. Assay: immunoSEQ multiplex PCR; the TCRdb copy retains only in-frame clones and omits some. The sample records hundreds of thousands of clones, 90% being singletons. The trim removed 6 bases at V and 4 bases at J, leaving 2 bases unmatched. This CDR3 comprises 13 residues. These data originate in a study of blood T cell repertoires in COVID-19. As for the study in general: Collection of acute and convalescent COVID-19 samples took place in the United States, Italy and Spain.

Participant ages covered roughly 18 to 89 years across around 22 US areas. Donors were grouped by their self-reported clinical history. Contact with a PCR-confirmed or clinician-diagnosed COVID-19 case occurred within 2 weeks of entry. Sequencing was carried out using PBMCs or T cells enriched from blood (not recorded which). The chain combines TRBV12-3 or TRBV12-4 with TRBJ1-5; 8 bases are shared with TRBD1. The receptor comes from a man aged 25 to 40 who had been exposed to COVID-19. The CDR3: CASSRTGNQPQHF. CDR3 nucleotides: TGTGCCAGCAGCAGGACAGGGAATCAGCCCCAGCATTTT.